This entry concerns a single T cell receptor beta chain. Its antigen is as yet unknown. From germline, CDR1 is SGHRS and CDR2 YFSETQ. V dropped 0 bases and J dropped 5 bases, with 17 bases sitting between them. CDR3 size: 16 residues. The data stem from a study of cytomegalovirus exposure and HLA in healthy donors. This PCR relied on a set of 60 Vbeta primers and 13 Jbeta primers. Profiled with immunoSEQ multiplex PCR; TCRdb holds only in-frame clones, not every one. The data contain around 200,000 clones, 81% of them seen just once; the ten biggest clones take up 3% to 4.5%. Study observations and caveats: Reports showed the classifier diagnosing cytomegalovirus status with high specificity and sensitivity. Analysis performed later found more than 15,000 TCR beta sequences associated with HLA alleles at 0.05 false discovery rate. Three chains linked to CMV were shown in vitro to be specific for CMV antigens.

The sequence derives from a man aged 50 or older in good health and CMV-seronegative. Sequenced: PBMCs. The chain combines TRBV5-1 with TRBJ2-5, with D possibly matching TRBD2 (6 bases). CDR3 nucleotide sequence: TGCGCCAGCAGCTTGGCCCTACAGACTGCGGGGGAGACCCAGTACTTC. Its protein is CASSLALQTAGETQYF. Full variable domain (rest looked up from reference TRBV5-1 and TRBJ2-5): KAGVTQTPRYLIKTRGQQVTLSCSPISGHRSVSWYQQTPGQGLQFLFEYFSETQRNKGNFPGRFSGRQFSNSRSEMNVSTLELGDSALYLCASSLALQTAGETQYFGPGTRLLVL.